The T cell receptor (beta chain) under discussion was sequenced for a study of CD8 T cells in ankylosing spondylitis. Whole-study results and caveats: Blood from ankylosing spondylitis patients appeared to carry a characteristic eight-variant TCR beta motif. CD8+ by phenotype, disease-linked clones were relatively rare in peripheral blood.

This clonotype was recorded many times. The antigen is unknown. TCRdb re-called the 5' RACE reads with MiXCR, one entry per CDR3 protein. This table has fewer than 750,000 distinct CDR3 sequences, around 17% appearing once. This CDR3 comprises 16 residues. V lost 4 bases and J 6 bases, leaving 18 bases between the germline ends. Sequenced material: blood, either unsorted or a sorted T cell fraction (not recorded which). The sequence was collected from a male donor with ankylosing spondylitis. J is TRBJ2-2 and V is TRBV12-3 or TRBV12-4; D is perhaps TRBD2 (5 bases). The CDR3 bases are TGTGCCAGCAGTTCTCGAACTCCATCCGGGGCCGGGGAGCTGTTTTTT. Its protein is CASSSRTPSGAGELFF.